This entry concerns a single T cell receptor (beta chain). As yet, its antigen is unknown. This record comes from a study of shared clonotypes between healthy human individuals. Broader study findings: An anticipated effect of sequencing depth on clonotype sharing among donors was recognized.

Trimming cost V 4 bases and J 7 bases; bases outside gene matches: 4. Germline V lookup: CDR1 MDHEN, CDR2 SYDVKM. The CDR3 is made up of 13 amino acids. CD45RA+ naive and CD45RA-negative memory subsets were separated from CD4+ cells. For sorted subsets, 150 to 200 ng DNA per replicate equaled roughly 29,000 T cell genomes. Original analysis: ImmunoSEQ gave junction-only sequences without quality scores, so filtering differed. The repertoire was sequenced with immunoSEQ multiplex PCR; TCRdb's copy has only in-frame clones and lacks some. V, J and clone size reflect that table, while D and trimming were determined from the DNA. Here the sample spans 950,000 to 1,100,000 clones, about 84% being singletons.

The V call is TRBV28, the J call TRBJ1-5; the match to TRBD1 covers 7 bases. This TCR came from a man younger than 35 in good health. Some clones in this sample may be carry-over from other donors' samples. The sample was memory CD4+ T cells from PBMCs. Subset: CD45RA-negative fraction. CDR3 region: CASSSRTGQPQHF. CDR3 coding DNA: TGTGCCAGCAGTTCTCGGACAGGCCAGCCCCAGCATTTT.